These 7 T cell receptor beta chains originate from one sample sequenced in a study of T cell responses to AZD1222 COVID-19 vaccine. Data came from immunoSEQ multiplex PCR; TCRdb stores just in-frame clones and leaves some out. Of roughly 100,000 clones in the sample, roughly 84% were seen once. Sample: peripheral blood, taken on day 0 of AZD1222 vaccination. Receptors originate from an adult in good health.

The rearrangement links TRBV6-2 or TRBV6-3 to TRBJ2-1; the D gene is possibly TRBD2 (5 bases). CDR3 length: 14 residues. CDR1 is MNHEY, CDR2 SVGEGT, per germline. Trimming removed 5 bases from V and 2 bases from J, with 10 bases in between. The CDR3 nucleotides are TGTGCCAGCAGTACGACCGGGGCCTACAATGAGCAGTTCTTC. This codes for CASSTTGAYNEQFF.

The chain recombines TRBV19 with TRBJ1-6, with 7 positions matching TRBD1. The J segment lost 0 bases and the V segment lost 5 bases, leaving 4 bases of the junction unmatched. The CDR3 is 16 residues long. Germline V CDR1 and CDR2: LNHDA, SQIVND (reference sequence). The CDR3 DNA follows: TGTGCCAGTAGTTCGACAGGGAGCTCCTATAATTCACCCCTCCACTTT. Amino acid sequence: CASSSTGSSYNSPLHF.

The chain uses TRBV28 and TRBJ1-2; no clear D gene. The length of the CDR3 is 13 residues. V dropped 2 bases and J dropped 4 bases, with 8 bases sitting between them. Germline CDR1 MDHEN, CDR2 SYDVKM. CDR3 coding DNA: TGTGCCAGCAGTTTAAGGGCCACCTATGGCTACACCTTC. Its protein product is CASSLRATYGYTF.

This chain links TRBV5-4 with TRBJ2-2; D not certain. V lost 4 bases and J 4 bases, leaving 2 bases between the germline ends. The CDR3 is made up of 11 amino acids. The V gene's germline CDR1 is SGHNT and CDR2 YYREEE (reference sequence). The CDR3, as DNA: TGTGCCAGCAGCATCACCGGGGAGCTGTTTTTT. It specifies CASSITGELFF.

About this clone itself: Other DNA sequences of this sample code for an identical CDR3. The chain carries TRBV5-1 and TRBJ2-5, with D perhaps matching TRBD1 (5 bases). Trimming shortened V by 5 bases and J by 2 bases, and 13 bases separated the two germline ends. The germline V gene encodes CDR1 SGHRS and CDR2 YFSETQ. The CDR3 has 14 amino acids. The CDR3 loop is CASSFQGIQETQYF. The CDR3 nucleotides read TGCGCCAGCAGTTTTCAGGGAATTCAAGAGACCCAGTACTTC. The whole variable domain, remainder taken from reference TRBV5-1 and TRBJ2-5, is KAGVTQTPRYLIKTRGQQVTLSCSPISGHRSVSWYQQTPGQGLQFLFEYFSETQRNKGNFPGRFSGRQFSNSRSEMNVSTLELGDSALYLCASSFQGIQETQYFGPGTRLLVL.

The chain has TRBV12-3 or TRBV12-4 and TRBJ2-7; the D is unclear. The CDR3 is 11 amino acids. V was clipped by 3 bases and J by 3 bases, with 3 bases between them. The CDR3 region has the DNA TGTGCCAGCAGTTTCGGCTACGAGCAGTACTTC. Encoded protein: CASSFGYEQYF.

The J gene is TRBJ1-5, the V gene TRBV30, with D perhaps matching TRBD1 (5 bases). The germline V gene encodes CDR1 GTSNPN and CDR2 SVGIG (reference sequence). This CDR3 is built from 14 residues. The V and J ends lost 1 base and 2 bases respectively, with 9 bases between them. CDR3 sequence reads: CAWSGGGGNQPQHF. CDR3 nucleotides: TGTGCCTGGAGTGGGGGAGGGGGCAATCAGCCCCAGCATTTT.